The T cell receptor beta chain under discussion was sequenced for a study of CXCR3-negative and CXCR3-positive naive CD8 T cells. Study-wide results and limits: Relative to CXCR3-negative naive cells, CXCR3-positive naive cells had more hydrophobic TRB CDR3s.

Preparation of TRB cDNA libraries relied on 5' RACE carrying UMI labels. After re-calling the 5' RACE reads, TCRdb lists one entry per CDR3 protein, DNA absent. This sample's table has 100,000 to 150,000 distinct CDR3 sequences. Researchers sorted approximately 290,000 cells of each CD8+ T cell subset in triplicate. Naivety in CD8+ T cells corresponded to a CD45RO-CCR7+CD27+CD95- phenotype. Per germline, CDR1 MGHRA and CDR2 YSYEKL. The CDR3 totals 17 residues. With regard to this clonotype: Its antigen is undetermined.

The TCR sequence derives from a human donor in good health. Some clones in this sample may be carry-over from other donors' samples. The chain has TRBV4-1 and TRBJ2-7; lacking DNA, the TRBD1 call made by TCRdb goes unchecked. The sequencing sample was made of naive CXCR3+ CD8+ T cells from blood. As to subset: CD45RO-CCR7+CD27+CD95- naive CD8+ T cells expressing CXCR3 (TNR3+). CDR3: CASSLLTTGTGSYEQYF.